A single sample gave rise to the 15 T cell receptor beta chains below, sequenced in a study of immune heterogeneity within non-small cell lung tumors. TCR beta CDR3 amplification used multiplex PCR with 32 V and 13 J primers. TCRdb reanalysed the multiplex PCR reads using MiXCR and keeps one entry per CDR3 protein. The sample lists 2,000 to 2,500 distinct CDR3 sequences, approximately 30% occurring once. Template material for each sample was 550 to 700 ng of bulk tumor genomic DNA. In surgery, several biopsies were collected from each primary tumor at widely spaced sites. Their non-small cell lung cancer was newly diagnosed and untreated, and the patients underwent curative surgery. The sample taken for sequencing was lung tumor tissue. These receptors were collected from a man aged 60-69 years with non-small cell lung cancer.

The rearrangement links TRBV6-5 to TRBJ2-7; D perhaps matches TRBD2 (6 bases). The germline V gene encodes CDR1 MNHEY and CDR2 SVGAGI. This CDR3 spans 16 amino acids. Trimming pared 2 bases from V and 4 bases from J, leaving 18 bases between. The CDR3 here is CASSYPPGSSRYEQYF. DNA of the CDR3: TGTGCCAGCAGTTACCCCCCCGGGAGTTCCCGTTACGAGCAGTACTTC.

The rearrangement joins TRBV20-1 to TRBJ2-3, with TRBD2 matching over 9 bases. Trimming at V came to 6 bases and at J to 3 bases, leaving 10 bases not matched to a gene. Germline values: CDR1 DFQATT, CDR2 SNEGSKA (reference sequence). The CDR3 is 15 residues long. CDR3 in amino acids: CSAARVLAGTDTQYF. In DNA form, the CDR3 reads TGCAGTGCCGCTCGGGTACTAGCGGGTACAGATACGCAGTATTTT.

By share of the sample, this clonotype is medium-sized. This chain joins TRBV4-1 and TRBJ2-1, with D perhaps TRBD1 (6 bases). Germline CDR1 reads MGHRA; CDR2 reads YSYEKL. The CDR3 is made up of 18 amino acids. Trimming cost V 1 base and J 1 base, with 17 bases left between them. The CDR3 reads CASSQASHGTQSYNEQFF. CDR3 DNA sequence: TGCGCCAGCAGCCAAGCGTCTCACGGGACACAGTCCTACAATGAGCAGTTCTTC.

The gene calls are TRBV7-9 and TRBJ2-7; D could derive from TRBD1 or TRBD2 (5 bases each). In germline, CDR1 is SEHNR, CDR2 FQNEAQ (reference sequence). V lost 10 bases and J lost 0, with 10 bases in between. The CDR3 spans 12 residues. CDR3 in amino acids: CATEGLSYEQYF. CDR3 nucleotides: TGTGCCACCGAGGGGCTCTCCTACGAGCAGTACTTC.

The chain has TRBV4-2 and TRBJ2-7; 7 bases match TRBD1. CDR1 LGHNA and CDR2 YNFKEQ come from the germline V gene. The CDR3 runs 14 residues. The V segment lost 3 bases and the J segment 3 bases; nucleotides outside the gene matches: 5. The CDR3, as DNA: TGTGCCAGCAGCCACGGGCAGGGGGACTACGAGCAGTACTTC. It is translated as CASSHGQGDYEQYF.

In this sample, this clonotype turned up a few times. The CDR3 reads CASSRYQGADTQYF. The CDR3 nucleotides read TGTGCCAGCAGTCGATACCAGGGGGCAGATACGCAGTATTTT. This chain uses TRBV27 with TRBJ2-3, with TRBD1 matching over 7 bases. The ends lost 5 bases at V and 4 bases at J; junction bases unmatched: 6. The CDR3 extends over 14 amino acids. CDR1 and CDR2 from the germline V gene are MNHEY and SMNVEV (reference sequence).

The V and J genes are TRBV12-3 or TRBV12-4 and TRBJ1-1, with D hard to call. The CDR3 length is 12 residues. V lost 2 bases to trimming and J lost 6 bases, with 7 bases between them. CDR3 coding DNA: TGTGCCAGCAGTTTAAGGGTCGCTGAAGCTTTCTTT. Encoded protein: CASSLRVAEAFF.

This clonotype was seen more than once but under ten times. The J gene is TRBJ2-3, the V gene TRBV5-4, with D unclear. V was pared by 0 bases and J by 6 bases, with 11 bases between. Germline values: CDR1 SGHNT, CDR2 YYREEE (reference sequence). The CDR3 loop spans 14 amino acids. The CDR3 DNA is TGTGCCAGCAGCTTGGCCCCGACCGCGGATACGCAGTATTTT. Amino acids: CASSLAPTADTQYF.

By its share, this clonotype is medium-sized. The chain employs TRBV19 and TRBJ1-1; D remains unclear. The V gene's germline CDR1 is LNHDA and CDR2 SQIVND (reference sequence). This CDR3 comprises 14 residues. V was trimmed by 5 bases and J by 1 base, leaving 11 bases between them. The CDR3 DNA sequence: TGTGCCAGTAGTCCGCGACGGACGAACACTGAAGCTTTCTTT. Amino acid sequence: CASSPRRTNTEAFF.

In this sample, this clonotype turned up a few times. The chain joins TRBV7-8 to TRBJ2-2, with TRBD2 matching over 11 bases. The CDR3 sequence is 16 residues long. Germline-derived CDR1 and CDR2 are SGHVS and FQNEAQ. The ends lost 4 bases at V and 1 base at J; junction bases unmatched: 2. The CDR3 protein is CASSWGTSGNTGELFF. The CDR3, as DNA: TGTGCCAGCAGCTGGGGGACTAGCGGGAACACCGGGGAGCTGTTTTTT. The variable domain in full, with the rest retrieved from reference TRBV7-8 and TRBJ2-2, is GAGVSQSPRYKVAKRGQDVALRCDPISGHVSLFWYQQALGQGPEFLTYFQNEAQLDKSGLPSDRFFAERPEGSVSTLKIQRTQQEDSAVYLCASSWGTSGNTGELFFGEGSRLTVL.

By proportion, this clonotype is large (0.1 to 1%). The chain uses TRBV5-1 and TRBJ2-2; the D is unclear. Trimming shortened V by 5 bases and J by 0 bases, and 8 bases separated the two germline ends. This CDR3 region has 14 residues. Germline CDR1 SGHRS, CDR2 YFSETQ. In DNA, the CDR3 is TGCGCCAGCAGGAAGGGCCCGAACACCGGGGAGCTGTTTTTT. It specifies CASRKGPNTGELFF. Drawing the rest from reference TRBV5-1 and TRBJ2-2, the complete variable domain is KAGVTQTPRYLIKTRGQQVTLSCSPISGHRSVSWYQQTPGQGLQFLFEYFSETQRNKGNFPGRFSGRQFSNSRSEMNVSTLELGDSALYLCASRKGPNTGELFFGEGSRLTVL.

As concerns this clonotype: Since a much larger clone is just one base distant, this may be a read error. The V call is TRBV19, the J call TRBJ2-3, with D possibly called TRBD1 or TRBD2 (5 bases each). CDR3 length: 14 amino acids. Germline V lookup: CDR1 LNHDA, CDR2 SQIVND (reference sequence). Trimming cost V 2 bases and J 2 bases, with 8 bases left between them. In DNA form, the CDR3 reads TGTGCCAGTAGTATACTAGGGACCACAGATACGCAGTATTTT. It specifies CASSILGTTDTQYF. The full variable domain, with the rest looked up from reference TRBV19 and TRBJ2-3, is DGGITQSPKYLFRKEGQNVTLSCEQNLNHDAMYWYRQDPGQGLRLIYYSQIVNDFQKGDIAEGYSVSREKKESFPLTVTSAQKNPTAFYLCASSILGTTDTQYFGPGTRLTVL.

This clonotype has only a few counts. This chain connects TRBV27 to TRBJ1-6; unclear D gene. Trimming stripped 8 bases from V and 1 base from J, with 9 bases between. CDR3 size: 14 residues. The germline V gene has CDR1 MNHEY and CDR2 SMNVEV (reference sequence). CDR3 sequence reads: CASRLGSYNSPLHF. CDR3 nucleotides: TGTGCCAGCCGCTTGGGATCCTATAATTCACCCCTCCACTTT.

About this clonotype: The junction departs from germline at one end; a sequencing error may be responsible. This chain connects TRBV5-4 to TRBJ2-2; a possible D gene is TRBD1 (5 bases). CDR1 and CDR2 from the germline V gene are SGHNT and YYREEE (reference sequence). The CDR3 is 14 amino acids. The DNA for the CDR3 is TGTGCCAGCACCTTGGGGCGGTCCACCGGGGAGCTGTTTTTT. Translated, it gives CASTLGRSTGELFF.

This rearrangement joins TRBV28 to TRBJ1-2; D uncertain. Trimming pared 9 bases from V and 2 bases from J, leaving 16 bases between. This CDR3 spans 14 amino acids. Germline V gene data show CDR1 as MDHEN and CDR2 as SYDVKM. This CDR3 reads CARRRLTVNYGYTF. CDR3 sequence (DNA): TGTGCCAGAAGACGCCTGACTGTAAACTATGGCTACACCTTC.